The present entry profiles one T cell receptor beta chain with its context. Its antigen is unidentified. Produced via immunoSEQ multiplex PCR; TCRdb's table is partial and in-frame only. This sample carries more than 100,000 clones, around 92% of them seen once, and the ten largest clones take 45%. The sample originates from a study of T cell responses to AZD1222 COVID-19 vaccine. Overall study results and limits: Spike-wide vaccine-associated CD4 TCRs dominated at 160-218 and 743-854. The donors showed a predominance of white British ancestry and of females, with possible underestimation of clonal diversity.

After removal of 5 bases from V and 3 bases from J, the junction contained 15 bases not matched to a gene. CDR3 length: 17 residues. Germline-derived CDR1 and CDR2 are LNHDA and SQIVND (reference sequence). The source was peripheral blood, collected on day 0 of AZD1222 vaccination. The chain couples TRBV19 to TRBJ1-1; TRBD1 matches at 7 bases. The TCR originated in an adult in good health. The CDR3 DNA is TGTGCCAGTAGTCCCACGAGGATGACAGGGTCGTACACTGAAGCTTTCTTT. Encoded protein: CASSPTRMTGSYTEAFF. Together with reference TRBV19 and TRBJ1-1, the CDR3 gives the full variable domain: DGGITQSPKYLFRKEGQNVTLSCEQNLNHDAMYWYRQDPGQGLRLIYYSQIVNDFQKGDIAEGYSVSREKKESFPLTVTSAQKNPTAFYLCASSPTRMTGSYTEAFFGQGTRLTVV.